This TCR beta chain emerged from a study of T cells in Graves' hyperthyroidism and ophthalmopathy. Overall study results and limits: Blood also carried most thyroid clonotypes expanded above 0.001.

TCR beta CDR3 region amplification was performed from RNA transcripts. First-round RT-PCR with HTBI primers amplified the TCR CDR3 region. TCRdb passed the multiplex PCR reads through MiXCR, listing each CDR3 protein once. Altogether 450,000 to 700,000 distinct CDR3 sequences are present, around 42% being singletons, with the ten largest covering more than 7%. Trimming removed 1 base at V and 4 bases at J, with 15 bases between. The CDR3 is 16 amino acids. Germline V lookup: CDR1 SGHRS, CDR2 YFSETQ. This clonotype has at least ten counts. Its antigen is undetermined. Over 18 months, lack of ophthalmopathy progression marked Graves' hyperthyroidism as stable.

Sequencing was carried out using peripheral blood or thyroid tissue (not recorded which). The sequence was collected from a woman in her late teens or twenties with Graves' hyperthyroidism. The gene calls are TRBV5-1 and TRBJ1-3; D is undetermined. The CDR3 bases are TGCGCCAGCAGCTTGTGGAAACTCAGGTCCGGAAACACCATATATTTT. Residues: CASSLWKLRSGNTIYF.